This T cell receptor (beta chain) was sequenced in a study of response to subunit inactivated influenza vaccine. TCRdb fed the RT-PCR reads into MiXCR, producing one record per CDR3 protein. The repertoire holds approximately 170,000 distinct CDR3 sequences, with about an eighth as singletons. CDR3 length: 16 residues. Germline V gene sequence: CDR1 ENHRY, CDR2 SYGVKD. Trimming took 8 bases from V and 2 from J, leaving 20 bases between them. Whole-study results and caveats: The authors offered the suggestion that each seasonal influenza vaccination recruits few new T cells.

As regards this clonotype: Its antigen remains unknown.

This TCR was sampled from a man aged 50 to 60 who received an inactivated influenza vaccine. V gene TRBV10-3 combines with J gene TRBJ2-3; D gene unclear. Here the sequenced sample was CD8+ T cells sorted from PBMCs, taken 5 to 6 days after vaccination. The CDR3 DNA reads as TGTGCCATCTCGCCCGTATTCGACTCAAACACAGATACGCAGTATTTT. Translation: CAISPVFDSNTDTQYF.